The clone carrying this T cell receptor (beta chain) was observed a handful of times. Its cognate antigen is unknown. This entry comes from a study of cytomegalovirus exposure and HLA in healthy donors. About the study: Assignment to the Caucasian-associated ancestry cluster applied to around four fifths of the approximately 400 genotyped donors. Study-level points and caveats: TCR sequences were mostly rare, though some public TCRs occurred in many donors. Analysis performed later showed TCR beta chains linked to HLA being more clonally expanded than equally common others. Prior analysis indicated that the majority of TCR beta V segments exhibited productivity approximately 87% or approximately 30% of the time.

V trimming: 0 bases; J trimming: 13 bases; junction bases outside the gene matches: 14. CDR1 is MNHNS and CDR2 is SASEGT in the germline V gene. This CDR3 is built from 15 residues. Researchers ran the PCR with 60 Vbeta and 13 Jbeta primers. TCRdb's table, derived via immunoSEQ multiplex PCR, lists solely in-frame clones and lacks some. Seen here are 130,000 or so clones, roughly 72% observed once, and the top ten hold approximately 1.8%. The sample was PBMCs. The TCR comes from a middle-aged man in good health and CMV-seronegative. The rearrangement links TRBV6-1 to TRBJ2-7; the match to TRBD2 covers 8 bases. CDR3 DNA: TGTGCCAGCAGTGAAGCCGGCCTAGCGGGTCCCTGGCTATACTTC. Its protein is CASSEAGLAGPWLYF.